This TCR beta chain was found in a study of T cells after yellow fever vaccination. At the level of the study: When fractions had low cell numbers, they were prepared with SMART-Seq v4 Ultra Low Input.

A universal primer site and UMIs were added as TCR cDNA was made by 5'RACE template switching. TCRdb reprocessed the 5' RACE reads via MiXCR and lists one record per CDR3 protein. This sample carries about 69,000 distinct CDR3 sequences, under 6.5% of them seen once, and the ten largest clones take roughly 2%. As concerns this clonotype: Just one base apart from a much larger clone, this may be a read error.

The V end was cut by 7 bases, the J end by 5 bases, with 11 bases between. The V gene's germline CDR1 is MGHDK and CDR2 SYGVNS. This CDR3 comprises 12 residues. The chain is built from TRBV25-1 and TRBJ2-5; D assignment may be TRBD1 or TRBD2 (6 bases each). This clonotype originated in a man between 18 and 35 years old who received the YFV17D yellow fever vaccine. The specimen comprised CD4+ T cells sorted from PBMCs, sampled around 15 days after the first yellow fever vaccination. As DNA, the CDR3 is TGTGCCAGCACTGGGGGGCATGAGACCCAGTACTTC. This codes for CASTGGHETQYF.